The clone carrying this T cell receptor beta chain is medium-sized (0.01 to 0.1%). Primers: 60 Vbeta forward and 13 Jbeta reverse. Generated by immunoSEQ multiplex PCR, the TCRdb table keeps only in-frame clones and is missing some. The repertoire includes around 150,000 clones, approximately 87% of them detected once, and more than 4% sits in the top ten. This CDR3 has 16 residues. Germline trimming cut 6 bases from V and 1 base from J; bases unmatched to any gene: 10. Germline-derived CDR1 and CDR2 are SEHNR and FQNEAQ (reference sequence). The data are from a study of cytomegalovirus exposure and HLA in healthy donors.

Sequenced material: PBMCs. This chain joins TRBV7-9 and TRBJ1-1; 8 bases are shared with TRBD1. The TCR sequence derives from a woman aged 25 to 45 in good health and CMV-seronegative. CDR3 sequence: CASRLNTGTGNTEAFF. In DNA form, the CDR3 reads TGTGCCAGCAGACTTAACACCGGGACAGGGAACACTGAAGCTTTCTTT. Drawing the rest from reference TRBV7-9 and TRBJ1-1, the complete variable domain is DTGVSQNPRHKITKRGQNVTFRCDPISEHNRLYWYRQTLGQGPEFLTYFQNEAQLEKSRLLSDRFSAERPKGSFSTLEIQRTEQGDSAMYLCASRLNTGTGNTEAFFGQGTRLTVV.